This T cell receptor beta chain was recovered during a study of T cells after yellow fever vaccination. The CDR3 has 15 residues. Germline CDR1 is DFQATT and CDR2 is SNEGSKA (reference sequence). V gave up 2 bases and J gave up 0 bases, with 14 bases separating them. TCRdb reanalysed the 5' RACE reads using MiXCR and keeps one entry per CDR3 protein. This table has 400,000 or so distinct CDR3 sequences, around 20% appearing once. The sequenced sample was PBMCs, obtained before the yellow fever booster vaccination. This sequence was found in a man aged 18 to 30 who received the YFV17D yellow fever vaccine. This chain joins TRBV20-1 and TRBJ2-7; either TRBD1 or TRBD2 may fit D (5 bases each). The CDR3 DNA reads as TGCAGTGCTAGAATCGGGACGCAGAGCTCCTACGAGCAGTACTTC. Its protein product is CSARIGTQSSYEQYF.